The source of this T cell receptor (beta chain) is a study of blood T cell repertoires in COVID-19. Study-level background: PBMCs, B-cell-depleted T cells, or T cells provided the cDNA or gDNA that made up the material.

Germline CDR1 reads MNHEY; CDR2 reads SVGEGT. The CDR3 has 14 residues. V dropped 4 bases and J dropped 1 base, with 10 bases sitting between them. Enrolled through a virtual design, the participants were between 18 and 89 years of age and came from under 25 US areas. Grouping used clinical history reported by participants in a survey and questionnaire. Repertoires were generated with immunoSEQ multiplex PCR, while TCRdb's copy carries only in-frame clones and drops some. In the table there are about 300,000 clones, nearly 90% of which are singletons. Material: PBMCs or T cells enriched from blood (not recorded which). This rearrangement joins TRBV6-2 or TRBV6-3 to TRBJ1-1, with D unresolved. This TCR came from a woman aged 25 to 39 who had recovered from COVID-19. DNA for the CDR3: TGTGCCAGCAGTTCCCCGGGTTGGAACACTGAAGCTTTCTTT. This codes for CASSSPGWNTEAFF.